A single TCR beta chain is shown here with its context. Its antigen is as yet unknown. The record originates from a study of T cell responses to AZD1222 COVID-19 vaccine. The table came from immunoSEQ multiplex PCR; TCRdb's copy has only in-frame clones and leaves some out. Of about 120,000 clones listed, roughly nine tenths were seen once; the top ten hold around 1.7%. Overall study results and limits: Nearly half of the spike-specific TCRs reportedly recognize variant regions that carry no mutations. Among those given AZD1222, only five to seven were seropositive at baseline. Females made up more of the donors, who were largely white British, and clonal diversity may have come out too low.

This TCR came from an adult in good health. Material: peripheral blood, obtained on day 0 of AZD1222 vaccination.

This chain's CDR3 is CASSETQGGNQPQHF. The CDR3 nucleotides are TGTGCCAGCAGTGAAACACAGGGGGGTAATCAGCCCCAGCATTTT. This chain joins TRBV2 and TRBJ1-5; 8 bases match TRBD1. Germline V gene sequence: CDR1 SNHLY, CDR2 FYNNEI. V trimming: 2 bases; J trimming: 4 bases; junction bases outside the gene matches: 4. CDR3 length: 15 amino acids.